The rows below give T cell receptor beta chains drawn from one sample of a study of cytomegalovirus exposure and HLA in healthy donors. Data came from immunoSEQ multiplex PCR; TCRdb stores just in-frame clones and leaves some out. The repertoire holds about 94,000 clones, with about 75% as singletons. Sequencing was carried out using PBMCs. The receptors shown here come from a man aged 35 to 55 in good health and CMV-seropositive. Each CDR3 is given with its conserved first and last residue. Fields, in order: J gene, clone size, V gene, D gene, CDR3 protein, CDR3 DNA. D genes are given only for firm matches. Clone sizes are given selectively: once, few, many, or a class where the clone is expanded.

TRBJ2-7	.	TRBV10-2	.	CASSEGLPYEQYF	TGCGCCAGCAGTGAGGGGCTTCCATACGAGCAGTACTTC
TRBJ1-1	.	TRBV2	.	CASEGAGNTEAFF	TGTGCCAGCGAGGGCGCTGGGAACACTGAAGCTTTCTTT
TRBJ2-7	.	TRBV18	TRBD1	CASSPTGGEYEQYF	TGTGCCAGCTCACCGACAGGGGGGGAGTACGAGCAGTACTTC
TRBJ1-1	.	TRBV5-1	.	CASKKEGSTEAFF	TGCGCCAGCAAAAAGGAGGGGAGCACTGAAGCTTTCTTT
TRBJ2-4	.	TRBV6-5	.	CASTEFEGGKNIQYF	TGTGCCAGCACCGAATTTGAAGGGGGCAAAAACATTCAGTACTTC
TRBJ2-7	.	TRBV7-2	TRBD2	CASSLGGTSGSLEQYF	TGTGCCAGCAGCTTAGGTGGGACTAGCGGGAGTCTGGAGCAGTACTTC
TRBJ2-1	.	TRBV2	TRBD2	CASSRSGGTYNEQFF	TGTGCCAGCAGTCGAAGCGGGGGGACCTACAATGAGCAGTTCTTC
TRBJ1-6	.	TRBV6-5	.	CASSYRGSPLHF	TGTGCCAGCAGTTACAGGGGGTCACCCCTCCACTTT
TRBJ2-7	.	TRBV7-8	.	CASSFGGADVSYEQYF	TGTGCCAGCAGCTTCGGGGGTGCGGACGTCTCCTACGAGCAGTACTTC
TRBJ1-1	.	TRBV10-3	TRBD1	CATVGTGDRAFF	TGTGCCACCGTGGGGACAGGGGACAGAGCTTTCTTT
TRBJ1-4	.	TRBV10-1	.	CASSEGRATNEKLFF	TGCGCCAGCAGTGAGGGGAGAGCAACTAATGAAAAACTGTTTTTT
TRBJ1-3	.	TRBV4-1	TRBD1	CASSQRQGVGNTIYF	TGCGCCAGCAGCCAAAGACAGGGTGTAGGTAACACCATATATTTT
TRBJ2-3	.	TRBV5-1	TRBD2	CASSLGADGSGGAADTQYF	TGCGCCAGCAGCTTAGGGGCGGATGGTAGCGGGGGGGCAGCAGATACGCAGTATTTT
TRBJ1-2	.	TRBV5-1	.	CASSLEDSYGYTF	TGCGCCAGCAGCTTGGAAGACAGTTATGGCTACACCTTC
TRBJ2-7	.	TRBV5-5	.	CASSPTFRSATYEQYF	TGTGCCAGCAGCCCCACCTTTCGGTCCGCTACCTACGAGCAGTACTTC
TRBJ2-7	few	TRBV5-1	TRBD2	CASSLAGGEQYF	TGCGCCAGCAGCTTGGCGGGGGGCGAGCAGTACTTC
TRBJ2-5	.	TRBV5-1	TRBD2	CASSSASGVQETQYF	TGCGCCAGCAGCTCTGCTAGCGGAGTGCAAGAGACCCAGTACTTC
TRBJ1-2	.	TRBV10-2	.	CASSGTSNYGYTF	TGCGCCAGCAGTGGAACATCTAACTATGGCTACACCTTC
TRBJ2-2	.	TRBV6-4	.	CASSDDLARLFF	TGTGCCAGCAGTGACGACCTAGCAAGGCTGTTTTTT
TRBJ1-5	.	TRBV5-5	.	CASSTRGTSNSNQPQHF	TGTGCCAGCAGTACCAGAGGGACTTCGAATAGCAATCAGCCCCAGCATTTT
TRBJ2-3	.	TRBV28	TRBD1	CASSSSGTGSPDTQYF	TGTGCCAGCAGCTCATCCGGGACAGGGAGCCCAGATACGCAGTATTTT
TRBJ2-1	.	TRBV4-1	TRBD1	CASSQALTGTGGRNEQFF	TGCGCCAGCAGCCAAGCCCTCACCGGGACAGGGGGCCGGAATGAGCAGTTCTTC
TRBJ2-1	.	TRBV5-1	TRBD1	CASRAGTGGAWEQFF	TGCGCCAGCAGGGCCGGGACAGGGGGCGCATGGGAGCAGTTCTTC
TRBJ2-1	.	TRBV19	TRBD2	CASSKNPSSGGIHNEQFF	TGTGCCAGTAGTAAGAATCCGTCTAGCGGGGGCATTCACAATGAGCAGTTCTTC
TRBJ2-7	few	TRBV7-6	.	CASSLVGSGGEQYF	TGTGCCAGCAGCTTAGTAGGCAGTGGAGGCGAGCAGTACTTC
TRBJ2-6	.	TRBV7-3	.	CASSVKTGFGPGANVLTF	TGTGCCAGCAGCGTTAAGACAGGTTTCGGTCCTGGGGCCAACGTCCTGACTTTC
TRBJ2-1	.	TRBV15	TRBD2	CATSRDRASGSNEQFF	TGTGCCACCAGCAGAGATCGAGCTAGCGGGAGTAATGAGCAGTTCTTC
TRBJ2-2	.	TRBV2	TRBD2	CASSRGGRAGELFF	TGTGCCAGCAGTAGAGGAGGGAGGGCCGGGGAGCTGTTTTTT
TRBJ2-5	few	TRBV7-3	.	CASSPAPGRLQETQYF	TGTGCCAGCAGCCCCGCCCCAGGGAGGCTCCAAGAGACCCAGTACTTC
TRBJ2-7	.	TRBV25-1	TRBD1	CASSGQGIGTYEQYF	TGTGCCAGCAGTGGACAGGGCATAGGGACCTACGAGCAGTACTTC
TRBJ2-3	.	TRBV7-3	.	CASSLQGPDTQYF	TGTGCCAGCAGCTTGCAGGGTCCAGATACGCAGTATTTT
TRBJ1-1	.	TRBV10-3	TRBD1	CAISYQGVNTEAFF	TGTGCCATCAGTTACCAGGGGGTGAACACTGAAGCTTTCTTT
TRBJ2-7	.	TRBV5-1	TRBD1	CASSLPGQPYEQYF	TGCGCCAGCAGCTTACCGGGACAGCCCTACGAGCAGTACTTC
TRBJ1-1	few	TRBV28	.	CASSGARMNTEAFF	TGTGCCAGCAGTGGGGCACGCATGAACACTGAAGCTTTCTTT
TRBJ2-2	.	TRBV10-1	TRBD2	CASSSGSATGELFF	TGCGCCAGCAGTAGCGGGAGTGCCACCGGGGAGCTGTTTTTT
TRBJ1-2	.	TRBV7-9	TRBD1	CSSSRGTGKEGYTF	TGTTCCAGCAGCCGCGGGACAGGGAAGGAAGGCTACACCTTC